This TCR beta chain comes out of a study of shared clonotypes between healthy human individuals. Concerning this clone itself: As yet, its antigen is unknown.

The study ran the assay at deep level. 200 ng DNA, 30,000 or so T cell genomes, went into each sorted-subset replicate PCR. Using immunoSEQ multiplex PCR, the repertoire was profiled, and TCRdb retains in-frame clones only, with some absent. This table holds 2 million to 3 million clones, approximately 94% found once. Germline values: CDR1 MNHNS, CDR2 SASEGT. CDR3 length: 18 amino acids. Trimming left V 0 bases short and J 0 bases short, with 15 bases between. Points from the study as a whole: Naive subsets tended to show greater estimated richness than memory subsets. In a handful of donors, around 5% of naive CD4 clonotypes appeared in common.

The receptor was isolated from a man between 18 and 29 years old in good health. Some clones in this sample may be carry-over from other donors' samples. Material: naive CD4+ T cells from PBMCs. Sample subset: CD45RA+ positively selected. This chain joins TRBV6-1 and TRBJ1-5, with a tentative D call TRBD1 (6 bases). CDR3 region: CASSEAATGAISNQPQHF. The DNA for the CDR3 is TGTGCCAGCAGTGAAGCGGCGACAGGAGCGATTAGCAATCAGCCCCAGCATTTT.